This T cell receptor beta chain was found in a study of identical twins. General study points: Within twin pairs, the out-of-frame alpha sequences they shared showed excess low generation probability.

The CDR3 extends over 14 amino acids. Trimming removed 9 bases from V and 7 bases from J; junction bases left unmatched: 10. TCRdb processed the 5' RACE reads anew with MiXCR; each CDR3 protein has one entry. The sample includes a few hundred thousand distinct CDR3 sequences, roughly 13% of them seen just once. Many counts were recorded for this clonotype. As yet, its antigen is unknown. These sequences were also reported in another study, on yellow fever vaccine responses in identical twins.

The sequence was collected from a woman between 18 and 29 years old in good health. Material for sequencing was CD4+ T cells sorted from blood. This sequence joins TRBV12-3 or TRBV12-4 and TRBJ1-5, with 9 bases identical to TRBD1. The CDR3 DNA reads as TGTGCCAGTGTACAGGGGGCGCCGGGGCAGCCCCAGCATTTT. This gives the protein CASVQGAPGQPQHF.